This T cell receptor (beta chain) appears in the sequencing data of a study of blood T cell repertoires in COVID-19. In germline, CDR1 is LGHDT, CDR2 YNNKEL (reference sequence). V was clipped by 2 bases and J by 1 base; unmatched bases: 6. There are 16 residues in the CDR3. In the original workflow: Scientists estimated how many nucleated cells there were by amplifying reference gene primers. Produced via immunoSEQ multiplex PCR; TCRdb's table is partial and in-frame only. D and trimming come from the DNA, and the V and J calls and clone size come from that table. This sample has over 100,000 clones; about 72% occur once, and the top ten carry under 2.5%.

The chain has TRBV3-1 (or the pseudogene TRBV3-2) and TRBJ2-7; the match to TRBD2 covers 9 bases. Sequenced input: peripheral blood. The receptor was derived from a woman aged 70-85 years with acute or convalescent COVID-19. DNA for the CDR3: TGTGCCAGCAGCCAAACAAGCGGGGGGATATCCTACGAGCAGTACTTC. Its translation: CASSQTSGGISYEQYF.